This T cell receptor beta chain was captured in a study of shared clonotypes between healthy human individuals. Study observations and caveats: Few donors limited the genetic and exposure-history diversity represented.

The CDR3 consists of 17 residues. CDR1 is KGHSH, CDR2 LQKENI, per germline. Germline trimming cut 3 bases from V and 0 bases from J; bases unmatched to any gene: 6. Measured with immunoSEQ multiplex PCR; TCRdb has only the in-frame clones, and not every one. The sample carries about 2.4 million clones, 93% recorded once. Comments on this clone: What it recognizes is unknown.

This chain uses TRBV18 with TRBJ2-1; TRBD2 agrees at 9 bases. Sequenced material: naive CD4+ T cells from PBMCs. Subset described: CD45RA+ positively selected. The clonotype was recovered from a man between 18 and 35 years old in good health. Some clones in this sample may be carry-over from other donors' samples. CDR3 in amino acids: CASSPAIAGASYNEQFF. For the CDR3, the DNA is TGTGCCAGCTCACCCGCGATAGCGGGAGCCTCCTACAATGAGCAGTTCTTC.